Following are 8 T cell receptor beta chains from one sample sequenced in a study of blood T cell repertoires in COVID-19. Only in-frame clones appear in the TCRdb table, and some are missing; sequencing was by immunoSEQ multiplex PCR. The sample has some 300,000 clones; approximately 88% are singletons. The source material was peripheral blood. These receptors originate from a woman in her twenties or thirties who had recovered from COVID-19.

The V call is TRBV5-4, the J call TRBJ2-1; 8 nucleotides agree with TRBD1. This CDR3 is built from 16 residues. V trimming: 2 bases; J trimming: 0 bases; junction bases outside the gene matches: 4. Germline loops: CDR1 SGHNT, CDR2 YYREEE (reference sequence). The CDR3 protein is CASSLGTGRSYNEQFF. The CDR3 DNA follows: TGTGCCAGCAGCTTAGGGACAGGCCGCTCCTACAATGAGCAGTTCTTC.

Many counts were recorded for this clone. The chain employs TRBV2 and TRBJ2-1, with TRBD2 matching 10 bases. The CDR3 is 16 residues long. Trimming took 8 bases from V and 4 from J; bases not matched to a gene: 11. Germline assignment: CDR1 SNHLY and CDR2 FYNNEI. The CDR3 reads CASPDPLAGEYNEQFF. The CDR3 DNA is TGTGCCAGCCCTGACCCTCTAGCGGGGGAGTACAATGAGCAGTTCTTC.

The V call is TRBV5-6, the J call TRBJ2-2; a weak D match, TRBD2 (7 bases). Germline V CDR1 and CDR2: SGHDT, YYEEEE. Trimming stripped 2 bases from V and 4 bases from J, with 15 bases between. This CDR3 is 16 amino acids long. The CDR3 DNA is TGTGCCAGCAGCTTTGGGGGGGCCAGGGGCACCGGGGAGCTGTTTTTT. Amino acids: CASSFGGARGTGELFF. Complete variable domain (other parts from reference TRBV5-6 and TRBJ2-2): DAGVTQSPTHLIKTRGQQVTLRCSPKSGHDTVSWYQQALGQGPQFIFQYYEEEERQRGNFPDRFSGHQFPNYSSELNVNALLLGDSALYLCASSFGGARGTGELFFGEGSRLTVL.

V is TRBV30 and J is TRBJ1-1; TRBD1 matches 7 bases. The V gene's germline CDR1 is GTSNPN and CDR2 SVGIG (reference sequence). Trimming cost V 4 bases and J 3 bases; bases outside gene matches: 5. The length of the CDR3 is 13 residues. CDR3 residues: CAWTLQGYTEAFF. CDR3 DNA: TGTGCCTGGACCTTACAGGGGTACACTGAAGCTTTCTTT.

The chain employs TRBV5-6 and TRBJ1-3, with D unresolved. CDR3 length equals 15 residues. V was clipped by 3 bases and J by 1 base, with 11 bases between them. Per germline, CDR1 SGHDT and CDR2 YYEEEE. In DNA form, the CDR3 reads TGTGCCAGCAGCTCTACACGGGTTTCTGGAAACACCATATATTTT. Translating it yields CASSSTRVSGNTIYF.

The J gene is TRBJ1-5, the V gene TRBV21-1; the tabulated D call, TRBD1, remains unverified against the DNA. TRBV21-1 is tagged as a pseudogene. This CDR3 contains 16 residues. The CDR3 is CASSKGPGLNNQPQHF. In DNA form, the CDR3 reads TGTGCCAGCAGCAAGGGTCCAGGGTTGAATAATCAGCCCCAGCATTTT.

The genes are TRBV12-3 or TRBV12-4 and TRBJ2-5; D is uncertain. Trimming took 5 bases from V and 5 from J, leaving 6 bases between them. The CDR3 runs to 11 residues. The CDR3: CASSHQETQYF. Here the CDR3 DNA reads TGTGCCAGCAGTCATCAGGAGACCCAGTACTTC.

The CDR3 sequence is CAISVGDGYTF. The DNA for the CDR3 is TGTGCCATCAGTGTCGGGGATGGCTACACCTTC. The V and J genes are TRBV10-3 and TRBJ1-2; D is undetermined. This CDR3 contains 11 residues. From germline, CDR1 is ENHRY and CDR2 SYGVKD. Trimming took 4 bases from V and 6 from J, leaving 6 bases between them.